This T cell receptor (beta chain) originates from a study of blood T cell repertoires in COVID-19. Overall study context: PBMCs, B-cell-depleted T cells, or T cells were the source of the cDNA or gDNA that made up the material.

V shed 3 bases and J shed 0 bases, with 12 bases lying between them. CDR1 is DFQATT and CDR2 is SNEGSKA in the germline V gene (reference sequence). The CDR3 is made up of 15 amino acids. Clones were sequenced by immunoSEQ multiplex PCR, and TCRdb holds only the in-frame ones, with some missing. The sample consists of under 350,000 clones, almost 85% of them appearing once. This sequence originates from a human donor in a cohort sampled during active COVID-19. What was sequenced was peripheral blood. V gene TRBV20-1 combines with J gene TRBJ2-1; D is ambiguous. For the CDR3, the DNA is TGCAGTGCTAGTGGTAGCCCGAGCTCCTACAATGAGCAGTTCTTC. This encodes CSASGSPSSYNEQFF.